The clone carrying this TCR beta chain was detected only once. Its antigen is unknown. These data originate in a study of PD-1 blockade in classical Hodgkin lymphoma. Study-wide results and limits: Undefined causes, possibly disease activity or prior therapy, underlie the repertoire differences.

The CDR3 contains 14 residues. V was pared by 6 bases and J by 5 bases, with 9 bases of the junction left unmatched. The germline V gene has CDR1 ENHRY and CDR2 SYGVKD. Only in-frame clones appear in the TCRdb table, and some are missing; sequencing was by immunoSEQ multiplex PCR. The table shows under 7,500 clones, with approximately 86% occurring only once. Time point indicated: cycle 4 day 1 (C4D1), after 6 weeks of nivolumab. With no exception, relapse followed autologous stem cell transplantation in all patients, and brentuximab vedotin exposure varied. Magnetic negative selection was used to purify CD4+ T cells from thawed PBMCs. The best responses consisted of complete response, partial response or progressive disease.

The chain has TRBV10-3 and TRBJ1-2; 7 bases agree with TRBD1. The clonotype originates from a human donor with classical Hodgkin lymphoma. The sample in question was CD4+ T cells from blood, obtained before the fourth cycle of nivolumab. This CDR3 reads CAIRRDSEGYGYTF. CDR3 in DNA: TGTGCCATCAGGCGGGACAGCGAAGGTTATGGCTACACCTTC.